Included here is one TCR beta chain sequence, with context. Its antigen has not been determined. The record has no base qualities; no much larger clone is one base away. Whole blood was collected in K2EDTA tubes by collaborating institutions according to the institutions' own protocols. Collaborator samples were shipped for TCRbeta analysis as frozen whole blood, isolated PBMCs, or DNA extracted from either sample type. Relative to germline, V is missing 3 bases and J is missing 9 bases, with 5 bases of the junction outside any gene match. From the cysteine up to the phenylalanine, the CDR3 has a length of 13 residues. Only the CDR3 part of the read is kept: 39 bases, read in frame from the first base. CDR1 and CDR2, looked up from the germline V gene, are MGHRA and YSYEKL. TCRbeta CDR3 regions were amplified from genomic DNA by means of the immunoSEQ Assay, a bias-controlled multiplex PCR. Under the source paper's analysis protocol: Within the assay, amplification of reference gene primers was used to estimate how many nucleated cells each sample contained. To quantify the absolute abundance of each unique TCRbeta CDR3 rearrangement, sequence reads were collapsed and filtered. For each sample, productive Simpson clonality was calculated as the square root of Simpson's diversity index across productive rearrangements. Sourced from immuneACCESS, this table was stored by TCRdb with only in-frame sequences that have V and J called. A share of the clones is absent; for the studies checked, an unresolved V gene accounts for under half, and the remainder has no known explanation. V and J calls and clone size are given by that table; D and trimming were obtained from the DNA. A total of fewer than 350,000 clones appear in this sample, about 89% of them only once. Together, the top ten hold approximately 10% of the sample.

The entry originates in a study of blood T cell repertoires in COVID-19 (TCRdb year 2020). Broadly, across the study: Samples from collaborators originated in the United States, Italy and Spain and spanned both the acute and convalescent phases of COVID-19. Where HLA class I and class II types were available, the types were taken from metadata supplied by the sample provider, not from assay-based typing. The material from the prospective study consisted of cDNA or gDNA derived from T cells, B-cell-depleted T cells, or PBMCs. The repertoires were released in a freely available public database meant as a resource for research on the immune response to SARS-CoV-2. The sample metadata nearly always contained a de-identified subject ID, COVID-19 status, age in years and sex. Samples were obtained from the ongoing ImmuneRACE study (first 160 participants) and from about 1,300 subjects provided by 6 global collaborators. Deeply sampled blood TCRbeta repertoires from subjects exposed to, actively infected with, or recovered from COVID-19 were included in the dataset. Findings and caveats that apply to the study as a whole: The quantity of clinical and demographic metadata differed by source and by participant and was supplied without curation.

The sequence was obtained from a man aged 35-49 years with active or convalescent COVID-19. The sequencing input was peripheral blood. The chain links TRBV4-1 with TRBJ1-2; TRBD1 aligns with 9 central bases. Read as DNA, the sequence is TGCGCCAGCAGCCATACAGGGGGCTCTAGCTACACCTTC. This sequence encodes CASSHTGGSSYTF.